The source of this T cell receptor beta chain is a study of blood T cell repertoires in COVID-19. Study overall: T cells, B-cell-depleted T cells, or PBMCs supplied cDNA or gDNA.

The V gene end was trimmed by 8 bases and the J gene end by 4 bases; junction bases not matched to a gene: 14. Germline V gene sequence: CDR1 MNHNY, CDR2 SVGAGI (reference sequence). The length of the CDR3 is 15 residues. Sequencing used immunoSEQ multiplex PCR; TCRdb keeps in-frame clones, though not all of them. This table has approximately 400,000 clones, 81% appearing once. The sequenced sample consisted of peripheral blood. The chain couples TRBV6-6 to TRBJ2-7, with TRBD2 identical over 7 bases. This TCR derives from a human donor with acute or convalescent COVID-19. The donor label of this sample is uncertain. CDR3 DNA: TGTGCCAGCGGGGGAGGGCAGGGTACTGTTTACGAGCAGTACTTC. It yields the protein CASGGGQGTVYEQYF.